This T cell receptor (beta chain) was recovered during a study of beta chain features in type 1 diabetes. This clone was detected a few times. What it recognizes is unknown. The study reverse transcribed the entire isolated RNA, so it sequenced expressed TCRB transcripts. Sequenced by immunoSEQ multiplex PCR; TCRdb stores in-frame clones only, minus some. The sample contains around 280,000 clones, around 16% of which appear only once. Germline V lookup: CDR1 MNHNY, CDR2 SVGAGI (reference sequence). The CDR3 has 13 residues. V lost 8 bases and J 4 bases, leaving 14 bases between the germline ends. The study's findings and limits: Among all four CD4+ subsets, Type 1 diabetes patients had TCRB CDR3s that were moderately but significantly shorter.

Material for sequencing was naive CD4+ T cells from blood. The rearrangement uses TRBV6-6 and TRBJ2-5, with D possibly matching TRBD2 (7 bases). This TCR was recovered from a man younger than 35 with type 1 diabetes. CDR3 loop: CASRGAQAETQYF. The CDR3 DNA reads as TGTGCCAGCCGGGGGGCGCAAGCAGAGACCCAGTACTTC.